The next 18 T cell receptor beta chains were all read from a single sample in a study of identical twins. TCRdb itself ran the 5' RACE reads through MiXCR, one entry per CDR3 protein. The sample lists 450,000 or so distinct CDR3 sequences, 24% occurring once. The sample was also linked to a second study, of T cells expressing NK-cell markers.

Sample: CD4+ T cells sorted from blood. The receptors were gathered from a woman between 18 and 29 years old in good health.

This clonotype was found a few times. V and J are TRBV5-1 and TRBJ2-2; D is possibly TRBD1 (5 bases). The CDR3 covers 15 residues. Trimming removed 0 bases from V and 6 bases from J, with 12 bases in between. The germline CDR1 and CDR2 sequences are SGHRS and YFSETQ. The CDR3 reads CASSLDAKTAGELFF. DNA of the CDR3: TGCGCCAGCAGCTTGGATGCCAAGACAGCCGGGGAGCTGTTTTTT. Filled out from reference TRBV5-1 and TRBJ2-2, the complete variable domain reads KAGVTQTPRYLIKTRGQQVTLSCSPISGHRSVSWYQQTPGQGLQFLFEYFSETQRNKGNFPGRFSGRQFSNSRSEMNVSTLELGDSALYLCASSLDAKTAGELFFGEGSRLTVL.

The chain is built from TRBV10-2 and TRBJ2-7, with 12 bases lining up with TRBD2. The germline V gene encodes CDR1 WSHSY and CDR2 SAAADI. This CDR3 comprises 14 residues. The ends lost 6 bases at V and 8 bases at J; junction bases unmatched: 8. CDR3 amino acids: CASRTTSGSHKQYF. CDR3 bases: TGCGCCAGCAGAACGACTAGCGGGAGCCACAAGCAGTACTTC.

This rearrangement joins TRBV5-1 to TRBJ1-2; D uncertain. This CDR3 is 15 amino acids long. Trimming left V 5 bases short and J 4 bases short, with 18 bases between. From germline, CDR1 is SGHRS and CDR2 YFSETQ. As DNA, the CDR3 is TGCGCCAGCAGTTCGCACTCCCTGGGTGGCTATGGCTACACCTTC. This encodes CASSSHSLGGYGYTF.

This clonotype appeared a few times. The V and J genes are TRBV25-1 and TRBJ2-1; perhaps TRBD1 as D (5 bases). CDR3 length: 12 amino acids. Germline CDR1 is MGHDK and CDR2 is SYGVNS. The V gene lost 2 bases and the J gene lost 13 bases, with 12 bases spanning the gap. CDR3: CASSERVTDQFF. CDR3 nucleotides: TGTGCCAGCAGTGAACGAGTGACAGACCAGTTCTTC.

V gene TRBV4-3 combines with J gene TRBJ2-7; 12 bases line up with TRBD2. There are 15 residues in the CDR3. Trimming cost V 4 bases and J 5 bases; bases outside gene matches: 6. Per germline, CDR1 LGHNA and CDR2 YSLEER. CDR3 region: CASSRSGLAGNEQYF. CDR3 coding DNA: TGCGCCAGCAGCCGGTCGGGACTAGCGGGCAACGAGCAGTACTTC.

The chain couples TRBV29-1 to TRBJ1-1; no definite D call. Germline values: CDR1 SQVTM, CDR2 ANQGSEA. The ends were cut back, 7 bases at V and 0 bases at J, with 9 bases in the middle. This CDR3 is built from 12 residues. The CDR3 protein is CSGRRMNTEAFF. The CDR3 DNA reads TGCAGCGGCCGGAGGATGAACACTGAAGCTTTCTTT.

CDR3 DNA sequence: TGTGCCAGCAGCTTAGGGGGGGAGACATATCCGAACCGTTACACAGATACGCAGTATTTT. This translates into CASSLGGETYPNRYTDTQYF. The rearrangement joins TRBV11-2 to TRBJ2-3; weak D call: TRBD2 (6 bases). Looked up from germline, CDR1 is SGHAT and CDR2 is FQNNGV. The V end lost 1 base, the J end lost 2 bases, and 25 bases lay between the germline ends. This CDR3 is built from 20 residues.

The chain links TRBV29-1 to TRBJ2-3, with D hard to call. The V and J ends lost 3 bases and 4 bases respectively, with 11 bases between them. CDR1 SQVTM and CDR2 ANQGSEA come from the germline V gene. The length of the CDR3 is 13 residues. In DNA, the CDR3 is TGCAGCGTTGACGGGTTGGTGGCAGATACGCAGTATTTT. It specifies CSVDGLVADTQYF.

This chain's CDR3 is CASRPNGLSYGYTF. The CDR3 bases are TGCGCCAGCAGACCAAACGGCCTAAGCTATGGCTACACCTTC. The V call is TRBV5-1, the J call TRBJ1-2; D is undetermined. The CDR3 covers 14 residues. V lost 5 bases, J lost 4 bases, and 15 bases lay in between. Germline lookup yields CDR1 SGHRS and CDR2 YFSETQ. Drawing the rest from reference TRBV5-1 and TRBJ1-2, the complete variable domain is KAGVTQTPRYLIKTRGQQVTLSCSPISGHRSVSWYQQTPGQGLQFLFEYFSETQRNKGNFPGRFSGRQFSNSRSEMNVSTLELGDSALYLCASRPNGLSYGYTFGSGTRLTVV.

This clonotype was seen more than once but under ten times. The rearrangement joins TRBV6-5 to TRBJ2-2; tentative D call: TRBD2 (5 bases). The ends were cut back, 4 bases at V and 4 bases at J, with 16 bases in the middle. Germline V CDR1 and CDR2: MNHEY, SVGAGI. This CDR3 comprises 16 residues. DNA of the CDR3: TGTGCCAGCAGTTCTGGACTCTTGAGGAGCACCGGGGAGCTGTTTTTT. Translated: CASSSGLLRSTGELFF.

This clonotype was detected only a few times. The gene calls are TRBV9 and TRBJ2-5, with 12 nucleotides matching TRBD2. Germline lookup yields CDR1 SGDLS and CDR2 YYNGEE. V was pared by 0 bases and J by 1 base, with 7 bases of the junction left unmatched. The CDR3 has 18 residues. The CDR3 DNA follows: TGTGCCAGCAGCGTAGGGGCTAGCGGGGGGGCGTCCCAAGAGACCCAGTACTTC. Its protein product is CASSVGASGGASQETQYF.

Only a few counts were recorded for this clonotype. The V and J genes are TRBV5-1 and TRBJ1-1; D unclear. The CDR3 consists of 15 residues. V lost 0 bases, J lost 3 bases, and 12 bases lay in between. CDR1 is SGHRS, CDR2 YFSETQ, per germline. Here the CDR3 reads CASSLGDAFHTEAFF. The DNA of the CDR3 is TGCGCCAGCAGCTTGGGAGACGCCTTTCACACTGAAGCTTTCTTT.

The chain couples TRBV24-1 to TRBJ1-4; D is uncertain. The CDR3 loop spans 13 amino acids. Germline V lookup: CDR1 KGHDR, CDR2 SFDVKD. Trimming shortened V by 10 bases and J by 8 bases, and 16 bases separated the two germline ends. The CDR3 sequence: CATNFFTKEKLFF. As DNA, the CDR3 is TGTGCCACTAACTTCTTTACGAAGGAAAAACTGTTTTTT.

The chain combines TRBV12-3 or TRBV12-4 with TRBJ2-7; D gene uncertain. V was trimmed by 6 bases and J by 5 bases, leaving 11 bases between them. The CDR3 length is 12 residues. CDR3 sequence reads: CASSPSSHEQYF. The CDR3, as DNA: TGTGCCAGCAGCCCGTCTTCGCACGAGCAGTACTTC.

A few counts support this clonotype. The CDR3 DNA sequence: TGTGCCAGTAGTATGAGGGGTGCCTATGAAAAACTGTTTTTT. It encodes CASSMRGAYEKLFF. The gene calls are TRBV19 and TRBJ1-4, with D tentatively TRBD1 (5 bases). Trimming left V 3 bases short and J 6 bases short, with 11 bases between. Germline V gene data show CDR1 as LNHDA and CDR2 as SQIVND (reference sequence). The CDR3 is 14 residues long.

The chain joins TRBV20-1 to TRBJ2-7, with no clear D. The CDR3 spans 12 residues. Trimming shortened V by 1 base and J by 5 bases, and 9 bases separated the two germline ends. Germline V gene data show CDR1 as DFQATT and CDR2 as SNEGSKA (reference sequence). The CDR3 coding sequence is TGCAGTGCTAGAGCACAGTCCAACGAGCAGTACTTC. Protein sequence: CSARAQSNEQYF.

This chain uses TRBV7-2 with TRBJ2-7; D uncertain. The length of the CDR3 is 12 residues. CDR1 SGHTA and CDR2 FQGNSA come from the germline V gene. V was clipped by 0 bases and J by 6 bases, with 6 bases between them. CDR3 loop: CASSLAPLEQYF. CDR3 nucleotides: TGTGCCAGCAGCTTAGCCCCGCTCGAGCAGTACTTC. The variable domain in full, with the rest retrieved from reference TRBV7-2 and TRBJ2-7, is GAGVSQSPSNKVTEKGKDVELRCDPISGHTALYWYRQSLGQGLEFLIYFQGNSAPDKSGLPSDRFSAERTGGSVSTLTIQRTQQEDSAVYLCASSLAPLEQYFGPGTRLTVT.

This clonotype was found a few times. The rearrangement joins TRBV20-1 to TRBJ2-3, with 9 bases matching TRBD2. CDR3 size: 16 residues. Germline trimming cut 4 bases from V and 2 bases from J; bases unmatched to any gene: 10. From germline, CDR1 is DFQATT and CDR2 SNEGSKA (reference sequence). DNA for the CDR3: TGCAGTGCTACCCTCACTAGCGGGTTCTCCACAGATACGCAGTATTTT. Amino acids: CSATLTSGFSTDTQYF.